The present T cell receptor (beta chain) was sequenced within a study of shared clonotypes between healthy human individuals. Study-wide findings and caveats: In general, naive subsets displayed greater estimated richness than memory subsets did.

V was cut by 9 bases and J by 0 bases, with 13 bases left in between. Germline loops: CDR1 SNHLY, CDR2 FYNNEI. CDR3 length: 14 amino acids. Genomic DNA belonging to each subset was distributed in equal measure over several immunoSEQ plates. Only in-frame clones appear in the TCRdb table, and some are missing; sequencing was by immunoSEQ multiplex PCR. This sample has roughly 2 million clones; almost 96% occur once, and the top ten carry 0.13%. With respect to this clone: What it binds is not known.

CD45RA-negative memory and CD45RA+ naive subsets were split from the CD4+ cells. Material for sequencing was naive CD4+ T cells sorted from blood. Subset defined: CD45RA+ positively selected. The V gene is TRBV2, the J gene TRBJ2-3; a weak D match, TRBD2 (6 bases). The origin of this receptor is a man aged 18-30 years in good health. CDR3 DNA sequence: TGTGCCAGAAAAGGTGGACTAAGCACAGATACGCAGTATTTT. It encodes CARKGGLSTDTQYF.